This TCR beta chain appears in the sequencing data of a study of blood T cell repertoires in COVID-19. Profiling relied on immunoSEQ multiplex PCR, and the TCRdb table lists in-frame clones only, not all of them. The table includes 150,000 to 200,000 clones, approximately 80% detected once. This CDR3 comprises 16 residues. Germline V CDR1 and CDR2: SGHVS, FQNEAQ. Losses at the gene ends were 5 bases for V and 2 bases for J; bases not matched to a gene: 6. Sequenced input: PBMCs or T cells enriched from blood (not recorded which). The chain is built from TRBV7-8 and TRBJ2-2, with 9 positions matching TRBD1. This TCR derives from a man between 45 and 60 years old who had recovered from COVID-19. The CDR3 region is CASSKQGAANTGELFF. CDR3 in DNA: TGTGCCAGCAGCAAACAGGGGGCTGCTAACACCGGGGAGCTGTTTTTT. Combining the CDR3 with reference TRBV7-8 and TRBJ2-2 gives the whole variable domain GAGVSQSPRYKVAKRGQDVALRCDPISGHVSLFWYQQALGQGPEFLTYFQNEAQLDKSGLPSDRFFAERPEGSVSTLKIQRTQQEDSAVYLCASSKQGAANTGELFFGEGSRLTVL.